These T cell receptor beta chains were read from a single sample in a study of cytomegalovirus exposure and HLA in healthy donors. Data came from immunoSEQ multiplex PCR; TCRdb stores just in-frame clones and leaves some out. The data show 300,000 or so clones, 80% to 90% seen once. Sequences were obtained from PBMCs. These receptors were taken from a woman aged 40 to 49 in good health and CMV-seropositive. Each CDR3 is given with its conserved first and last residue. The D gene is left open where the match is weak. Part of the rows lack a size; the others show once, few, many or a class for expanded clones.

>TRBV7-9|once|TRBD1|TRBJ1-1
TGTGCCAGCGGAGAGACAGGGCTGAACACTGAAGCTTTCTTT
CASGETGLNTEAFF
>TRBV30|.|.|TRBJ1-1
TGTGCCTGGAGGGCAGGGATCACTGAAGCTTTCTTT
CAWRAGITEAFF
>TRBV29-1|.|TRBD1|TRBJ2-7
TGCAGCGTTGGGGCAGGGGGCAGTTACGAGCAGTACTTC
CSVGAGGSYEQYF
>TRBV5-1|.|.|TRBJ2-7
TGCGCCAGCAGCTTGGTAGGGACTTCCCTCTACGAGCAGTACTTC
CASSLVGTSLYEQYF
>TRBV6-5|.|.|TRBJ1-1
TGTGCCAGCAGTTATTCTGCAGAGAACACTGAAGCTTTCTTT
CASSYSAENTEAFF
>TRBV30|.|.|TRBJ1-3
TGTGCCTGGAGTGTTAACAGCCTGCTGGGAAACACCATATATTTT
CAWSVNSLLGNTIYF
>TRBV7-6|.|.|TRBJ1-5
TGTGCCAGCAGCTTATCCGACGGGAATCAGCCCCAGCATTTT
CASSLSDGNQPQHF
>TRBV12-2|.|.|TRBJ1-1
TGTGCAAGTCGCTTAGAGGGACAACAGAACACTGAAGCTTTCTTT
CASRLEGQQNTEAFF
>TRBV5-5|once|.|TRBJ1-5
TGTGCCAGCAGCTTGGAGTGGACAGTCAATCAGCCCCAGCATTTT
CASSLEWTVNQPQHF
>TRBV5-1|.|.|TRBJ1-1
TGCGCCAGCAGCTTGGCAGGGATGTCAATTTTCTTT
CASSLAGMSIFF
>TRBV7-2|.|.|TRBJ1-1
TGTGCCAGCAGCATTTGGACAGTACCGAACACTGAAGCTTTCTTT
CASSIWTVPNTEAFF
>TRBV7-9|.|.|TRBJ2-7
TGTTCCAGCAGTTCCCTCGCGGGGCTCGGCTCCTACGAGCAGTACTTC
CSSSSLAGLGSYEQYF
>TRBV7-9|once|TRBD1|TRBJ2-1
TGTGCCAGCAACCCTGACCGGGACAGGGGTCGCAATGAGCAGTTCTTC
CASNPDRDRGRNEQFF
>TRBV7-2|.|.|TRBJ1-2
TGTGCCAGCAGCGTAGACAGAGTAGGCGGCTACACCTTC
CASSVDRVGGYTF
>TRBV7-2|few|.|TRBJ1-5
TGTGCCAGCAGCTCCGGACAAGGGAATCAGCCCCAGCATTTT
CASSSGQGNQPQHF
>TRBV7-6|.|.|TRBJ2-3
TGTGCCAGCAGCTTAGCAGGGGACACGACGCAGTATTTT
CASSLAGDTTQYF
>TRBV7-3|once|.|TRBJ1-5
TGTGCCAGCAGCTCCGAGGGCGGCAATCAGCCCCAGCATTTT
CASSSEGGNQPQHF
>TRBV6-6|.|.|TRBJ1-1
TGTGCCAGCAGTTACCGACAGCAGAACACTGAAGCTTTCTTT
CASSYRQQNTEAFF
>TRBV5-6|.|.|TRBJ2-7
TGTGCCAGCAACCTCCGTACGGCCAGGGTGGTGGGAGAGCAGTACTTC
CASNLRTARVVGEQYF
>TRBV5-4|.|TRBD1|TRBJ1-3
TGTGCCAGCAGGGAGGACAGGGACTCTGGAAACACCATATATTTT
CASREDRDSGNTIYF
>TRBV28|.|TRBD1|TRBJ2-1
TGTGCCAGCAAACCCTTTGACAGGGGGTATGTTAATGAGCAGTTCTTC
CASKPFDRGYVNEQFF
>TRBV2|once|TRBD1|TRBJ1-4
TGTGCCAGCTCGGGACAGGGTTCAGTCCTAGGTAATGAAAAACTGTTTTTT
CASSGQGSVLGNEKLFF
>TRBV11-2|.|.|TRBJ1-2
TGTGCCAGCAGCTTAGGGTTTTTCGGAGGAGACTATGGCTACACCTTC
CASSLGFFGGDYGYTF
>TRBV27|once|.|TRBJ2-7
TGTGCCAGCAGTTCGTACACAGGGTTTACGTCCGAGCAGTACTTC
CASSSYTGFTSEQYF
>TRBV4-3|.|TRBD1|TRBJ2-7
TGCGCCAGCAGCCAAGGACAGGGACAGGGTTACGAGCAGTACTTC
CASSQGQGQGYEQYF
>TRBV6-4|once|TRBD2|TRBJ2-1
TGTGCCAGTTCTAGGGGCGGGAGTGTCGATGAGCAGTTCTTC
CASSRGGSVDEQFF
>TRBV7-2|.|.|TRBJ2-3
TGTGCCAGCAGTCTCGGGGTGGATACGCAGTATTTT
CASSLGVDTQYF
>TRBV30|.|.|TRBJ1-6
TGTGCCTGGAGTACACTCCCAAGGGAGGGTTCACCCCTCCACTTT
CAWSTLPREGSPLHF
>TRBV6-5|.|TRBD1|TRBJ1-2
TGTGCCAGCAGTTACTCAGGACAGGGGGCCGCCGAGGGCTACACCTTC
CASSYSGQGAAEGYTF
>TRBV5-1|.|TRBD1|TRBJ2-2
TGCGCCAGCAGCTCTACAGGGGGCGTAGGCACCGGGGAGCTGTTTTTT
CASSSTGGVGTGELFF
>TRBV6-5|.|.|TRBJ1-4
TGTGCCAGCGGCAGGGCGCGGGGTGAAAAACTGTTTTTT
CASGRARGEKLFF
>TRBV5-6|.|.|TRBJ2-1
TGTGCCAGCAGCTTTGGCGGGTCTTCCTACAATGAGCAGTTCTTC
CASSFGGSSYNEQFF
>TRBV11-2|.|TRBD1|TRBJ1-6
TGTGCCAGCAGCTTAGGGACAGGGGGTTCACCCCTCCACTTT
CASSLGTGGSPLHF
>TRBV20-1|few|.|TRBJ2-5
TGCAGTGCTGCGGGACAAGAGACCCAGTACTTC
CSAAGQETQYF
>TRBV5-1|.|.|TRBJ2-1
TGCGCCAGCAGCTTGGATGGCAGTCGGGAAAATGAGCAGTTCTTC
CASSLDGSRENEQFF
>TRBV6-1|.|.|TRBJ2-1
TGTGCCAGCAGTGAAGCTCGCGGTGAGCAGTTCTTC
CASSEARGEQFF
>TRBV28|.|.|TRBJ2-7
TGTGCCAGCAGTTTATTAATTCAGGGGAGAGACGAGCAGTACTTC
CASSLLIQGRDEQYF
>TRBV7-9|.|TRBD1|TRBJ1-6
TGTGCCAGCAGTGAGGGGGCTTCCTATAATTCACCCCTCCACTTT
CASSEGASYNSPLHF
>TRBV30|.|TRBD1|TRBJ1-6
TGTGCCTGGGGGTTACAGGGGGCGTTACCAGGTGGTTCACCCCTCCACTTT
CAWGLQGALPGGSPLHF
>TRBV28|.|TRBD1|TRBJ1-5
TGTGCCACCTTACAGGGGGGATCTCAGCCCCAGCATTTT
CATLQGGSQPQHF
>TRBV6-4|.|.|TRBJ2-6
TGTGCCAGCAGTGAGGACGGGGCGGGGGCTTCTGGGGCCAACGTCCTGACTTTC
CASSEDGAGASGANVLTF